A selection of T cell receptor beta chains follows, all from one sample in a study of cytomegalovirus exposure and HLA in healthy donors. Using immunoSEQ multiplex PCR, the repertoire was profiled, and TCRdb retains in-frame clones only, with some absent. The sample contains some 150,000 clones, about 78% of which appear only once. Material: PBMCs. The receptors were sampled from a man younger than 35 in good health and CMV-seronegative. Each CDR3 is given with its conserved first and last residue.

TRBV10-3 | CAISDQGGTGFSYEQYF
TRBV15 | CATSRGGRGGETQYF
TRBV28 | CASSLRDSGNEKLFF
TRBV19 | CASSIRHTMGLYNEQFF
TRBV7-2 | CASTPSGTSSYNEQFF
TRBV6-6 | CASSYGGLAKEQFF
TRBV6-5 | CASSYPDREETQYF
TRBV7-6 | CASSSKRTGGDYEQYF
TRBV6-5 | CASRHGATGELFF
TRBV28 | CASTDSGRASYEQYF
TRBV7-6 | CASSLESSGNQPQHF
TRBV6-6 | CASSPGDTQYF
TRBV27 | CASSLSVEGQTIYEQYF
TRBV30 | CAWSRGFQETQYF
TRBV27 | CASSLRGLAYEQYF
TRBV11-3 | CASSWDRNSPLHF